This entry lists 31 T cell receptor beta chains sequenced from one sample in a study of blood T cell repertoires in COVID-19. The method was immunoSEQ multiplex PCR; TCRdb's version includes in-frame clones alone and lacks a portion of them. The data contain about 220,000 clones, 80% to 85% of them singletons. Sequenced material: peripheral blood. The receptors come from a woman aged 25 to 45 who had recovered from COVID-19.

The CDR3 protein is CASSYGTGYIQYF. The CDR3 DNA follows: TGTGCCAGCAGCTATGGGACAGGGTACATTCAGTACTTC. The genes are TRBV5-6 and TRBJ2-4, with 9 bases fitting TRBD1. Germline assignment: CDR1 SGHDT and CDR2 YYEEEE. This CDR3 contains 13 residues. With V trimmed by 3 bases and J by 8 bases, 3 bases remained unmatched.

The rearrangement uses TRBV12-5 and TRBJ1-5; the match to TRBD1 covers 8 bases. After removal of 5 bases from V and 0 bases from J, the junction contained 15 bases not matched to a gene. The CDR3 length is 19 residues. The V gene's germline CDR1 is LGHNT and CDR2 FRNRAP. The CDR3 DNA follows: TGTGCTAGTGGTAAGACCCTGGACAGGGCGAGCTATAGCAATCAGCCCCAGCATTTT. As protein: CASGKTLDRASYSNQPQHF.

V gene TRBV28 combines with J gene TRBJ2-5; 8 nucleotides agree with TRBD1. V lost 6 bases, J lost 7 bases, and 7 bases stayed unmatched. In germline, CDR1 is MDHEN, CDR2 SYDVKM. The CDR3 runs 13 residues. The CDR3 spells CASSRQGPGTQYF. Here the CDR3 DNA reads TGTGCCAGCAGCCGACAGGGGCCCGGGACCCAGTACTTC. The variable domain in full, with the rest retrieved from reference TRBV28 and TRBJ2-5, is DVKVTQSSRYLVKRTGEKVFLECVQDMDHENMFWYRQDPGLGLRLIYFSYDVKMKEKGDIPEGYSVSREKKERFSLILESASTNQTSMYLCASSRQGPGTQYFGPGTRLLVL.

The gene calls are TRBV15 and TRBJ2-3; the match to TRBD2 covers 14 bases. Germline V gene sequence: CDR1 LNHNV, CDR2 YYDKDF (reference sequence). J gave up 5 bases and V 5 bases, and 6 bases lay outside the gene matches. The CDR3 contains 16 residues. As DNA, the CDR3 is TGTGCCACCAGCTGGGGACTAGCGGGAGAGGGAGATACGCAGTATTTT. Translated: CATSWGLAGEGDTQYF.

In its sample, this clone was seen a few times. CDR3 sequence reads: CASSEENRVEYF. Here the CDR3 DNA reads TGTGCCAGCAGTGAAGAGAACAGGGTAGAGTACTTC. The chain recombines TRBV2 with TRBJ2-7; perhaps TRBD1 as D (6 bases). Trimming pared 1 base from V and 11 bases from J, leaving 12 bases between. Germline CDR1 SNHLY, CDR2 FYNNEI. CDR3 length: 12 amino acids.

The J gene is TRBJ2-7, the V gene TRBV5-6; 9 bases are a match to TRBD1. This CDR3 has 16 residues. Germline V lookup: CDR1 SGHDT, CDR2 YYEEEE. After removal of 1 base from V and 5 bases from J, the junction contained 10 bases not matched to a gene. CDR3 in DNA: TGTGCCAGCAGCTTGTTGAGCGGGACAGGGAGCGACGAGCAGTACTTC. Translation: CASSLLSGTGSDEQYF.

This clone was found once. The chain couples TRBV11-3 to TRBJ2-1; 8 nucleotides line up with TRBD2. V shed 4 bases and J 6 bases; nucleotides not matched to a gene: 5. Germline loops: CDR1 SGHNT, CDR2 YENEEA. The CDR3 loop spans 14 amino acids. The CDR3 loop reads CASSSPGLVNEQFF. In DNA form, the CDR3 reads TGTGCCAGCAGCTCACCGGGACTAGTCAATGAGCAGTTCTTC.

The CDR3 nucleotides read TGTGCCAGCAGCTTTGCGGCGCGGGACGGGGAGACCCAGTACTTC. Amino acid sequence: CASSFAARDGETQYF. V gene TRBV7-6 combines with J gene TRBJ2-5; D might be TRBD2 (6 bases). This CDR3 has 15 amino acids. Trimming took off 3 bases at V and 5 bases at J, with 16 bases between the two ends. Germline V lookup: CDR1 SGHVS, CDR2 FNYEAQ.

The chain carries TRBV3-1 (or the pseudogene TRBV3-2) and TRBJ1-2; D is unresolved. In germline, CDR1 is LGHDT, CDR2 YNNKEL (reference sequence). The V and J ends lost 1 base and 8 bases respectively, with 8 bases between them. This CDR3 has 12 amino acids. In nucleotides, the CDR3 is TGTGCCAGCAGCCAAGTTAATGGCGGCTACACCTTC. The encoded protein is CASSQVNGGYTF.

This chain links TRBV3-1 (or the pseudogene TRBV3-2) with TRBJ2-3, with no clear D. The germline gives CDR1 LGHDT, CDR2 YNNKEL (reference sequence). The V and J ends lost 1 base and 2 bases respectively, with 10 bases between them. The CDR3 runs 15 residues. In DNA form, the CDR3 reads TGTGCCAGCAGCCAAGTGGAGCAGCTCACAGATACGCAGTATTTT. Its translation is CASSQVEQLTDTQYF.

This clone occurred once. The chain is built from TRBV11-1 and TRBJ2-1; TRBD2 aligns across 11 bases. The germline V gene has CDR1 SGHAT and CDR2 FQDESV (reference sequence). This CDR3 is 16 amino acids long. The junction had 3 bases not matched to a gene; V was cut back by 1 base and J by 4 bases. CDR3 bases: TGTGCCAGCAGCTTAGGGCTAGCGGGGGGTTACAATGAGCAGTTCTTC. It specifies CASSLGLAGGYNEQFF.

The chain recombines TRBV19 with TRBJ2-2; 9 nucleotides align to TRBD1. The CDR3 is 14 amino acids. V dropped 11 bases and J dropped 3; count of bases not matched to a gene: 7. Germline assignment: CDR1 LNHDA and CDR2 SQIVND (reference sequence). The CDR3 DNA follows: TGTGCCCCGGACAGGGGAGGGGACACCGGGGAGCTGTTTTTT. Its translation: CAPDRGGDTGELFF.

This rearrangement joins TRBV28 to TRBJ1-6, with D unclear. V dropped 6 bases and J dropped 3 bases, with 9 bases sitting between them. The CDR3 has 14 residues. Germline V gene data show CDR1 as MDHEN and CDR2 as SYDVKM. The CDR3 loop reads CASRESNYNSPLHF. The CDR3 nucleotides read TGTGCCAGCAGGGAGAGCAACTATAATTCACCCCTCCACTTT.

A single count supports this clone. The chain couples TRBV19 to TRBJ1-5; TRBD1 aligns across 7 bases. Germline loops: CDR1 LNHDA, CDR2 SQIVND (reference sequence). This CDR3 spans 13 amino acids. V lost 7 bases to trimming and J lost 7 bases; unmatched junction nucleotides: 7. CDR3 in DNA: TGTGCCAGTAACCAAGGACAGGACCAGCCCCAGCATTTT. Its protein product is CASNQGQDQPQHF.

The V call is TRBV27, the J call TRBJ2-1; 8 bases are shared with TRBD2. There are 16 residues in the CDR3. The ends lost 3 bases at V and 3 bases at J; junction bases unmatched: 7. Germline CDR1 reads MNHEY; CDR2 reads SMNVEV (reference sequence). The CDR3 loop reads CASSFRERENYNEQFF. Here the CDR3 DNA reads TGTGCCAGCAGTTTTCGGGAGCGGGAGAACTACAATGAGCAGTTCTTC.

The CDR3 protein is CAWSAIGRNNQPQHF. The CDR3 DNA reads TGTGCCTGGAGTGCGATCGGCAGGAACAATCAGCCCCAGCATTTT. The chain joins TRBV30 to TRBJ1-5, with no clear D. The V end was cut by 1 base, the J end by 3 bases, with 13 bases between. The CDR3 covers 15 residues. Germline V gives CDR1 GTSNPN, CDR2 SVGIG (reference sequence).

The V gene is TRBV6-4, the J gene TRBJ2-1; no clear D. V was clipped by 10 bases and J by 5 bases, with 18 bases between them. The germline gives CDR1 MRHNA, CDR2 SNTAGT. The CDR3 totals 14 residues. DNA of the CDR3: TGTGCCACCAGAGGTGCCCCTGCGGACAATGAGCAGTTCTTC. Translation gives CATRGAPADNEQFF.

The chain has TRBV28 and TRBJ2-7, with 10 bases aligning to TRBD2. V dropped 7 bases and J dropped 4; count of bases not matched to a gene: 4. Germline CDR1 is MDHEN and CDR2 is SYDVKM. The length of the CDR3 is 13 residues. The CDR3 sequence is CASNLAGAYEQYF. The CDR3 DNA reads TGTGCCAGCAATCTAGCGGGAGCTTACGAGCAGTACTTC.

Comments on this clone: Other DNA sequences from this sample encode an identical CDR3 as well. The rearrangement links TRBV3-1 (or the pseudogene TRBV3-2) to TRBJ1-5; D ambiguous. V was pared by 0 bases and J by 7 bases, with 7 bases between. Germline V gene lookup returns CDR1 LGHDT and CDR2 YNNKEL (reference sequence). The CDR3 runs to 13 residues. The CDR3 here is CASSQDPRQPQHF. Written as DNA, the CDR3 is TGTGCCAGCAGCCAAGACCCTCGGCAGCCCCAGCATTTT.

The genes are TRBV28 and TRBJ2-1, with 12 bases fitting TRBD2. Germline loops: CDR1 MDHEN, CDR2 SYDVKM. The CDR3 loop spans 17 amino acids. The J segment lost 5 bases and the V segment lost 3 bases, leaving 8 bases of the junction unmatched. The CDR3 nucleotides are TGTGCCAGCAGTTTCGTCCCTAGCGGGAGGGCCGACAATGAGCAGTTCTTC. It translates to CASSFVPSGRADNEQFF.

This chain links TRBV10-3 with TRBJ2-5; D possibly corresponds to TRBD2 (5 bases). This CDR3 has 13 amino acids. The germline V gene encodes CDR1 ENHRY and CDR2 SYGVKD. V lost 4 bases and J lost 3, with 9 bases in between. The CDR3 here is CAISVSGKETQYF. CDR3 DNA sequence: TGTGCCATCAGTGTTTCGGGGAAAGAGACCCAGTACTTC.

The chain uses TRBV9 and TRBJ2-2; a possible D gene is TRBD2 (5 bases). Trimming left V 1 base short and J 1 base short, with 14 bases between. The CDR3 runs 17 residues. Germline CDR1 SGDLS, CDR2 YYNGEE. The CDR3 loop is CASSVLGVAMNTGELFF. The CDR3 region has the DNA TGTGCCAGCAGCGTACTGGGAGTAGCGATGAACACCGGGGAGCTGTTTTTT. Full variable domain (missing parts from reference TRBV9 and TRBJ2-2): DSGVTQTPKHLITATGQRVTLRCSPRSGDLSVYWYQQSLDQGLQFLIQYYNGEERAKGNILERFSAQQFPDLHSELNLSSLELGDSALYFCASSVLGVAMNTGELFFGEGSRLTVL.

The chain employs TRBV27 and TRBJ1-2, with D tentatively TRBD1 (5 bases). The germline gives CDR1 MNHEY, CDR2 SMNVEV (reference sequence). CDR3 length equals 14 residues. V lost 0 bases, J lost 7 bases, and 12 bases lay in between. CDR3 nucleotide sequence: TGTGCCAGCAGTTTATCGCGGGGCTCGGCTGGCTACACCTTC. Translation: CASSLSRGSAGYTF.

The chain uses TRBV29-1 and TRBJ2-7; D is possibly TRBD2 (6 bases). Germline CDR1 is SQVTM and CDR2 is ANQGSEA. Deletions cut 4 bases from V and 2 bases from J, with 15 bases between. The CDR3 extends over 14 amino acids. The CDR3 nucleotides read TGCAGCGTTGGTGTTAGGGGCGGGGCCTACGAGCAGTACTTC. Protein product: CSVGVRGGAYEQYF.

The chain combines TRBV6-5 with TRBJ2-7; the match to TRBD1 covers 7 bases. J was trimmed by 4 bases and V by 1 base; bases with no gene match: 4. The CDR3 is 14 amino acids. Germline values: CDR1 MNHEY, CDR2 SVGAGI. Written as DNA, the CDR3 is TGTGCCAGCAGTTACTACAGGGGAAATTACGAGCAGTACTTC. Translating gives CASSYYRGNYEQYF.

The genes are TRBV10-3 and TRBJ2-2, with 10 bases that match TRBD2. Germline lookup yields CDR1 ENHRY and CDR2 SYGVKD. The CDR3 loop spans 16 amino acids. Trimming removed 4 bases from V and 1 base from J; junction bases left unmatched: 3. This CDR3 is CAISAASGGNTGELFF. The CDR3 bases are TGTGCCATCAGTGCGGCTAGCGGGGGGAACACCGGGGAGCTGTTTTTT.

The rearrangement uses TRBV3-1 (or the pseudogene TRBV3-2) and TRBJ2-7; D is possibly TRBD2 (6 bases). This CDR3 is 16 amino acids long. The germline gives CDR1 LGHDT, CDR2 YNNKEL (reference sequence). Trimming left V 1 base short and J 5 bases short, with 18 bases between. CDR3 coding DNA: TGTGCCAGCAGCCAAGCCTGGGACTCCCGCGGCCACGAGCAGTACTTC. Amino acids: CASSQAWDSRGHEQYF.

The V and J genes are TRBV7-6 and TRBJ2-2, with 8 bases fitting TRBD2. The CDR3 is 17 residues long. J lost 0 bases, V lost 4 bases, and 7 bases had no gene match. The germline CDR1 and CDR2 sequences are SGHVS and FNYEAQ. As DNA, the CDR3 is TGTGCCAGCAGCTCCAGGCCGGGACTAGCGAACACCGGGGAGCTGTTTTTT. It is translated as CASSSRPGLANTGELFF.

The rearrangement uses TRBV24-1 and TRBJ2-1; D might be TRBD1 (6 bases). The CDR3 is 15 amino acids. The V gene lost 0 bases and the J gene lost 3 bases, with 8 bases spanning the gap. Germline V gene lookup returns CDR1 KGHDR and CDR2 SFDVKD. The CDR3: CATSDLQGHYNEQFF. The CDR3 DNA reads TGTGCCACCAGTGATTTGCAGGGACACTACAATGAGCAGTTCTTC.

This clone was recorded a few times. The chain links TRBV29-1 to TRBJ1-2; D unresolved. Trimming cost V 5 bases and J 8 bases, with 15 bases left between them. The CDR3 spans 12 residues. Germline assignment: CDR1 SQVTM and CDR2 ANQGSEA. Here the CDR3 DNA reads TGCAGCGTTTGGGAGGGCAAAGGAGGCTACACCTTC. Its protein product is CSVWEGKGGYTF.

The V call is TRBV18, the J call TRBJ1-6, with D tentatively TRBD1 (5 bases). The CDR3 spans 14 residues. The V gene lost 6 bases and the J gene lost 15 bases, with 21 bases spanning the gap. CDR1 is KGHSH and CDR2 is LQKENI in the germline V gene. The CDR3 sequence: CASSPPGGGRRLHF. Written as DNA, the CDR3 is TGTGCCAGCTCGCCCCCTGGGGGGGGGAGGCGCCTCCACTTT.